A selection of T cell receptor beta chains follows, all from one sample in a study of response to subunit inactivated influenza vaccine. MiXCR was run by TCRdb on the RT-PCR reads, yielding one entry per CDR3 protein. The sample lists 500,000 to 600,000 distinct CDR3 sequences; around 15% were seen once. Here the sequenced sample was PBMCs from blood, taken 11 to 12 days after vaccination. The receptors shown here come from a man aged 45-65 years who received an inactivated influenza vaccine. Both conserved end residues are part of each CDR3. D genes are given only for firm matches. A row's size may be missing; if present it is once, few, many or a size class.

v_gene	d_gene	j_gene	abundance	CDR3aa	CDR3nt
TRBV7-8	-	TRBJ2-7	-	CASSPRRLAHYEQYF	TGTGCCAGCAGCCCACGACGGCTAGCGCACTACGAGCAGTACTTC
TRBV7-2	-	TRBJ1-1	-	CASSTGRMNTEAFF	TGTGCCAGCAGCACAGGACGAATGAACACTGAAGCTTTCTTT
TRBV24-1	-	TRBJ2-1	-	CATSDRSVYNEQFF	TGTGCCACCAGTGACCGCAGCGTATACAATGAGCAGTTCTTC
TRBV4-2	-	TRBJ2-7	-	CASSPGRARAEQYF	TGTGCCAGCAGCCCAGGCCGGGCTCGGGCCGAGCAGTACTTC
TRBV7-2	-	TRBJ2-7	few	CASSSRPGEQYF	TGTGCCAGCAGCTCACGGCCGGGGGAGCAGTACTTC
TRBV24-1	TRBD1	TRBJ1-2	-	CATSRTGNGYTF	TGTGCCACCAGCCGGACAGGGAACGGCTACACCTTC
TRBV7-9	-	TRBJ2-1	-	CASSLIGGDRNEQFF	TGTGCCAGCAGCTTAATCGGTGGGGATCGCAATGAGCAGTTCTTC
TRBV7-2	TRBD1	TRBJ2-7	-	CASSLGYPGQGYEQYF	TGTGCCAGCAGCTTAGGGTATCCGGGACAGGGCTACGAGCAGTACTTC
TRBV7-2	TRBD2	TRBJ2-5	-	CASSLSSGGFETQYF	TGTGCCAGCAGCTTAAGTAGCGGGGGCTTCGAGACCCAGTACTTC
TRBV5-6	-	TRBJ2-3	-	CASSLVGSGTDTQYF	TGTGCCAGCAGCTTGGTCGGGAGCGGCACAGATACGCAGTATTTT
TRBV28	-	TRBJ2-7	few	CASKIMRGPYEQYF	TGTGCCAGCAAAATAATGCGGGGACCCTACGAGCAGTACTTC
TRBV4-3	-	TRBJ1-1	few	CASSQADRTEAFF	TGCGCCAGCAGCCAAGCGGACAGAACTGAAGCTTTCTTT
TRBV29-1	TRBD1	TRBJ2-7	many	CSVTGTVTYEQYF	TGCAGCGTAACCGGGACAGTCACCTACGAGCAGTACTTC
TRBV5-6	TRBD1	TRBJ1-5	many	CASSPRQGQPQHF	TGTGCCAGCAGCCCGAGACAGGGTCAGCCCCAGCATTTT
TRBV21-1	-	TRBJ2-1	few	CASSKVGLAGLNEQFF	TGTGCCAGCAGCAAAGTGGGACTAGCGGGACTCAATGAGCAGTTCTTC
TRBV27	TRBD1	TRBJ1-6	few	CASRIAWDRVNSPLHF	TGTGCCAGCAGGATTGCTTGGGACAGGGTGAATTCACCCCTCCACTTT
TRBV7-9	-	TRBJ2-5	-	CASSLVRFGWETQYF	TGTGCCAGCAGCTTAGTTAGGTTCGGCTGGGAGACCCAGTACTTC
TRBV21-1	-	TRBJ2-1	few	CASSGLAGGFNNEQFF	TGTGCCAGCAGCGGGCTAGCGGGGGGTTTCAACAATGAGCAGTTCTTC
TRBV28	TRBD2	TRBJ2-1	-	CASSLLAGGLYEQFF	TGTGCCAGCAGTTTACTAGCGGGGGGGCTCTATGAGCAGTTCTTC
TRBV11-2	TRBD2	TRBJ2-4	-	CASSSGLAGPLFGKNIQYF	TGTGCCAGCAGCTCAGGACTAGCGGGACCTCTTTTTGGCAAAAACATTCAGTACTTC
TRBV7-8	TRBD2	TRBJ2-7	few	CASSRELAGPYEQYF	TGTGCCAGCAGTAGAGAGCTAGCGGGACCGTACGAGCAGTACTTC
TRBV7-2	-	TRBJ2-3	-	CASSKDINTQYF	TGTGCCAGCAGCAAAGACATTAATACGCAGTATTTT
TRBV2	-	TRBJ2-5	few	CASRVGTLEARETQYF	TGTGCCAGCAGGGTGGGAACACTTGAAGCGCGAGAGACCCAGTACTTC
TRBV7-9	TRBD1	TRBJ1-4	few	CASSPRGRENEKLFF	TGTGCCAGCAGCCCCAGGGGGAGAGAGAATGAAAAACTGTTTTTT
TRBV7-9	TRBD1	TRBJ1-6	-	CASSMTGTGVGNSPLHF	TGTGCCAGCAGCATGACCGGGACAGGGGTAGGGAATTCACCCCTCCACTTT
TRBV3-1	-	TRBJ2-3	-	CASSQVFGSDTQYF	TGTGCCAGCAGCCAAGTTTTCGGGAGTGATACGCAGTATTTT
TRBV6-2/TRBV6-3	TRBD1	TRBJ2-1	-	CASSYRDSSYNEQFF	TGTGCCAGCAGTTACCGGGACAGCTCCTACAATGAGCAGTTCTTC
TRBV12-3/TRBV12-4	TRBD2	TRBJ2-3	-	CASSSTSGSSTDTQYF	TGTGCCAGCAGTTCCACTAGCGGGAGCTCCACAGATACGCAGTATTTT
TRBV12-3/TRBV12-4	-	TRBJ2-1	few	CASSLGTFPYNEQFF	TGTGCCAGCAGTTTAGGGACTTTCCCCTACAATGAGCAGTTCTTC
TRBV19	-	TRBJ1-2	few	CASIGGGRYGYTF	TGTGCCAGTATCGGAGGGGGTCGGTATGGCTACACCTTC
TRBV9	-	TRBJ2-3	-	CASSVGTDFYTDTQYF	TGTGCCAGCAGCGTAGGGACAGATTTCTACACAGATACGCAGTATTTT
TRBV4-1	-	TRBJ2-3	few	CASSQGGGSADTQYF	TGCGCCAGCAGCCAAGGAGGGGGATCAGCAGATACGCAGTATTTT
TRBV30	-	TRBJ2-3	few	CAWRTREPRGDTQYF	TGTGCCTGGAGAACCCGGGAGCCCCGAGGAGATACGCAGTATTTT
TRBV4-3	-	TRBJ2-5	few	CASSQSNGETQYF	TGCGCCAGCAGCCAAAGTAACGGGGAGACCCAGTACTTC
TRBV20-1	-	TRBJ1-1	few	CSASGESRAFF	TGCAGTGCTAGCGGGGAATCGAGGGCTTTCTTT
TRBV25-1	-	TRBJ2-5	-	CASSDREFQETQYF	TGTGCCAGCAGTGACAGGGAATTCCAAGAGACCCAGTACTTC
TRBV2	-	TRBJ1-2	many	CASSEDGRDFGYTF	TGTGCCAGCAGTGAAGATGGCAGGGATTTTGGCTACACCTTC
TRBV6-2/TRBV6-3	-	TRBJ2-6	-	CASSGGGANVLTF	TGTGCCAGCAGCGGGGGTGGGGCCAACGTCCTGACTTTC
TRBV9	-	TRBJ2-5	few	CASSTRTGETQYF	TGTGCCAGCAGCACCCGGACGGGGGAGACCCAGTACTTC
TRBV5-1	TRBD1	TRBJ2-5	-	CASGVSGGQETQYF	TGCGCCAGCGGGGTATCAGGGGGCCAAGAGACCCAGTACTTC
TRBV2	-	TRBJ2-5	few	CASRDTAVQETQYF	TGTGCCAGCAGGGACACAGCCGTCCAAGAGACCCAGTACTTC
TRBV20-1	-	TRBJ2-7	few	CSASNLPRRRYEQYF	TGCAGTGCTTCTAACCTACCCCGGCGGCGCTACGAGCAGTACTTC
TRBV4-1	-	TRBJ2-7	few	CASSGGRHEQYF	TGCGCCAGCAGCGGGGGCCGACACGAGCAGTACTTC
TRBV19	-	TRBJ2-7	-	CASSITTVTYEQYF	TGTGCCAGTAGTATCACCACAGTTACCTACGAGCAGTACTTC
TRBV20-1	-	TRBJ2-7	few	CSARGRGSEQYF	TGCAGTGCTAGAGGCCGAGGAAGCGAGCAGTACTTC
TRBV10-3	TRBD1	TRBJ2-5	-	CAISGWDRDGEETQYF	TGTGCCATCAGTGGCTGGGACAGGGACGGGGAAGAGACCCAGTACTTC
TRBV9	-	TRBJ2-1	-	CASSVGGSGIYNEQFF	TGTGCCAGCAGCGTAGGGGGTTCGGGGATATACAATGAGCAGTTCTTC
TRBV4-2	TRBD2	TRBJ2-1	few	CATGSGGVNEQFF	TGTGCCACTGGTAGCGGGGGGGTCAATGAGCAGTTCTTC
TRBV5-4	-	TRBJ1-4	few	CASSLGPATNEKLFF	TGTGCCAGCAGCTTGGGGCCTGCAACTAATGAAAAACTGTTTTTT
TRBV29-1	-	TRBJ2-7	few	CSALGDNYEQYF	TGCAGCGCCCTGGGGGACAACTACGAGCAGTACTTC